The clone carrying this TCR beta chain was detected once. What it recognizes is unknown. This record belongs to a study of tumor-infiltrating lymphocytes in localized non-small cell lung cancer. Study-level background: The cohort mixed smokers and never-smokers, several histologies, and some post-neoadjuvant-chemotherapy samples.

V was pared by 4 bases and J by 0 bases, with 18 bases between. The CDR3 has 17 amino acids. CDR1 is SGHDN, CDR2 FVKESK, per germline. Libraries were prepared by immunoSEQ multiplex PCR; TCRdb keeps only in-frame clonotypes and omits some of them. The table records about 14,000 clones, around two thirds of them present only once. Overall study findings and caveats: No T-cell fraction difference was seen between IM1 and IM2 tumors. Compared with uninvolved lung, tumors showed higher T cell infiltration by TCRbeta sequencing. Only some patients had TCR sequencing, depending on available tissue.

The source of this sequence is a human donor with non-small cell lung cancer. The chain recombines TRBV14 with TRBJ1-1; D is perhaps TRBD1 (5 bases). Sequencing was carried out using uninvolved lung tissue not adjacent to the tumor. The CDR3 bases are TGTGCCAGCAGCCTTTCCTCCCTGGGACTTCTGAACACTGAAGCTTTCTTT. It encodes CASSLSSLGLLNTEAFF.